This TCR beta chain was sequenced in a study of blood T cell repertoires in COVID-19. Study overall: The study drew acute and convalescent COVID-19 samples from the United States, Italy and Spain. In each case, the material was cDNA or gDNA derived from T cells, B-cell-depleted T cells, or PBMCs.

This clone was counted once. The CDR3 spans 16 residues. Sequencing used immunoSEQ multiplex PCR; TCRdb keeps in-frame clones, though not all of them. The table lists 130,000 or so clones, under 85% of them singletons. The sequenced sample was peripheral blood. The rearrangement links TRBV21-1 to TRBJ1-3; the D call TRBD1 from the table was never checked on the DNA. TRBV21-1 is noted as a pseudogene. This receptor was identified in a woman aged 60 to 75 with acute or convalescent COVID-19. The CDR3 is CASSILTERSGNTIYF. DNA for the CDR3: TGTGCCAGCAGCATCCTGACAGAGCGCTCTGGAAACACCATATATTTT.